This TCR beta chain came from a study of cytomegalovirus exposure and HLA in healthy donors. Whole-study results and caveats: Reported findings show TCR beta sequences accurately forecast HLA-A and HLA-B alleles in most subjects.

CDR3 length: 14 residues. Trimming shortened V by 3 bases and J by 10 bases, and 13 bases separated the two germline ends. Germline V gene lookup returns CDR1 MDHEN and CDR2 SYDVKM. With 60 Vbeta and 13 Jbeta primers, the PCR was carried out. Sequencing was performed with immunoSEQ multiplex PCR; in TCRdb, only in-frame clones are kept and a portion is missing. This table holds 120,000 or so clones, over 70% found once. About this clone: Antigen unknown.

The J gene is TRBJ1-6, the V gene TRBV28; D gene unclear. Sequencing input: PBMCs. The TCR was taken from a woman aged 45-60 years in good health and CMV-seronegative. The CDR3 sequence: CASSFGHSGSPLHF. The DNA for the CDR3 is TGTGCCAGCAGTTTTGGGCACTCCGGCTCACCCCTCCACTTT.